Sequencing of this T cell receptor beta chain was carried out in a study of regulatory T cells. Study-wide points: Patient repertoires had restricted TRB V-J pairs and skewed V and J usage, most in Tregs.

V shed 3 bases and J shed 4 bases, with 10 bases lying between them. The CDR3 sequence is 13 residues long. CDR1 is MDHEN, CDR2 SYDVKM, per germline. As for this clone: Antigen specificity is unknown. Other DNA sequences from this sample encode an identical CDR3 as well.

The PCR used 52 TRBV and 13 TRBJ primers. Only in-frame clones appear in the TCRdb table, and some are missing; sequencing was by immunoSEQ multiplex PCR. Of approximately 10,000 clones listed, over 75% were seen once; the top ten hold 8% to 11%. Source material: CD8+ T cells sorted from blood. The J gene is TRBJ2-7, the V gene TRBV28; a weak D match, TRBD1 (6 bases). The receptor comes from a young adult with CD3G deficiency. CDR3 residues: CASSLAGAYEQYF. In DNA, the CDR3 is TGTGCCAGCAGTTTGGCAGGGGCATACGAGCAGTACTTC.